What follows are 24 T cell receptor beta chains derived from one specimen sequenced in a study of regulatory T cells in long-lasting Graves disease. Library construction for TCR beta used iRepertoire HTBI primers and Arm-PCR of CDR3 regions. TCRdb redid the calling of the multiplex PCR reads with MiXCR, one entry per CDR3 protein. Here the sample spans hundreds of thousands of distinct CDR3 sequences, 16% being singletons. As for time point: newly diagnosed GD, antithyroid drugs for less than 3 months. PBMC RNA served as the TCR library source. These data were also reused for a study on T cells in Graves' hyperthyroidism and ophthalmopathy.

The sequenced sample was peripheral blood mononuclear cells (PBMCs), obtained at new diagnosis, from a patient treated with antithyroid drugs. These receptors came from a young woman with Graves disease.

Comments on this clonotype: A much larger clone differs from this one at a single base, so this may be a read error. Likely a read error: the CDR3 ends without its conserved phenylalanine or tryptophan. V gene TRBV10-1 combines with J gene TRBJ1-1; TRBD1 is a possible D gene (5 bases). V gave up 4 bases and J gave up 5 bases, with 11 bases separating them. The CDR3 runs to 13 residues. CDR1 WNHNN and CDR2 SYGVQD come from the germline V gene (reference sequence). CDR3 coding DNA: TGCGCCAGCAGTGCCGGGGGTGGGACTGAAGCTTTCCTT. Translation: CASSAGGGTEAFL.

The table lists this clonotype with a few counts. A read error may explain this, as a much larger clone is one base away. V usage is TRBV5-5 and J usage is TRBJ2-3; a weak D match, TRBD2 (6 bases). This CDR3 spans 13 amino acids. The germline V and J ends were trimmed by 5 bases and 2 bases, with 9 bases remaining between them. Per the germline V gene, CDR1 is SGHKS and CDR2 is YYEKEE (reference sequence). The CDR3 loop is CASSWDFTDTQYF. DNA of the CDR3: TGTGCCAGCAGTTGGGACTTCACAGATACGCAGTATTTT.

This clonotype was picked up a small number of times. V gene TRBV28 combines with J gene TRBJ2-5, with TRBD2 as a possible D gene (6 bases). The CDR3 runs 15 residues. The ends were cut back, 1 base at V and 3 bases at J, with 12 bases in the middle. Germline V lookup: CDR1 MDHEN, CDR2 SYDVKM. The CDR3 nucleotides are TGTGCCAGCAGTTTATCCAAGACTAGGAAAGAGACCCAGTACTTC. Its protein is CASSLSKTRKETQYF. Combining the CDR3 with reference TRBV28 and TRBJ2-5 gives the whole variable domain DVKVTQSSRYLVKRTGEKVFLECVQDMDHENMFWYRQDPGLGLRLIYFSYDVKMKEKGDIPEGYSVSREKKERFSLILESASTNQTSMYLCASSLSKTRKETQYFGPGTRLLVL.

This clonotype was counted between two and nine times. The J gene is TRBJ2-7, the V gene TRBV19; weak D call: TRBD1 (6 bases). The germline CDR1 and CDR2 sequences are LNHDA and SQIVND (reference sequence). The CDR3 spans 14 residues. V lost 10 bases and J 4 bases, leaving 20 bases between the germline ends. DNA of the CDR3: TGTGCCACCAGCCTGGGGGCAGCAGGATACGAGCAGTACTTC. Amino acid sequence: CATSLGAAGYEQYF.

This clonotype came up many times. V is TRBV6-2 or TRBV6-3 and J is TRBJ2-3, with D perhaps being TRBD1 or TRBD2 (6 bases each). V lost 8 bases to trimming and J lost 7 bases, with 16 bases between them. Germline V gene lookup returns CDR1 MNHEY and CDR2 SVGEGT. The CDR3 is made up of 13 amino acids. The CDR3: CASARGDTNTQYF. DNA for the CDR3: TGTGCCAGCGCGAGGGGGGATACCAATACGCAGTATTTT.

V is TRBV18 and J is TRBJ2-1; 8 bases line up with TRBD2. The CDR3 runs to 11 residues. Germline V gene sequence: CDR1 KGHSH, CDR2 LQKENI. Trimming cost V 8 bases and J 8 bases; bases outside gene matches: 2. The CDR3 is CASAGGDEQFF. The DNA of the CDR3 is TGTGCCAGCGCGGGGGGCGATGAGCAGTTCTTC.

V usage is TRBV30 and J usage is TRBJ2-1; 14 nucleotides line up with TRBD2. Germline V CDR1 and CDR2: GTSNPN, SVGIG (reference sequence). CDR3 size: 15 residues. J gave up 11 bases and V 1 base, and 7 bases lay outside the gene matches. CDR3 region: CAWSDRGLAGVKQFF. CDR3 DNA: TGTGCCTGGAGTGATAGGGGACTAGCGGGAGTAAAGCAGTTCTTC. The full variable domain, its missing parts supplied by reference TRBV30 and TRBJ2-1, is SQTIHQWPATLVQPVGSPLSLECTVEGTSNPNLYWYRQAAGRGLQLLFYSVGIGQISSEVPQNLSASRPQDRQFILSSKKLLLSDSGFYLCAWSDRGLAGVKQFFGPGTRLTVL.

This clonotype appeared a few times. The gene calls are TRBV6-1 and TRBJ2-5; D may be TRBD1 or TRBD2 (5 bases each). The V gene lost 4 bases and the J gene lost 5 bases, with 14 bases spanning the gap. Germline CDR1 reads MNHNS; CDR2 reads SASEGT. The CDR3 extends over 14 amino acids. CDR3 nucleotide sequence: TGTGCCAGCAGTGGGCAAGGGACCAGGGAGACCCAGTACTTC. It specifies CASSGQGTRETQYF.

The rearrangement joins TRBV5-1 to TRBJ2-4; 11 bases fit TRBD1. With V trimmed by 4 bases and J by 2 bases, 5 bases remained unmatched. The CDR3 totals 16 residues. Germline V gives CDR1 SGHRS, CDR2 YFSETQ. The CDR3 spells CASSPGQGVTKNIQYF. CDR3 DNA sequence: TGCGCCAGCAGCCCGGGACAGGGGGTAACCAAAAACATTCAGTACTTC.

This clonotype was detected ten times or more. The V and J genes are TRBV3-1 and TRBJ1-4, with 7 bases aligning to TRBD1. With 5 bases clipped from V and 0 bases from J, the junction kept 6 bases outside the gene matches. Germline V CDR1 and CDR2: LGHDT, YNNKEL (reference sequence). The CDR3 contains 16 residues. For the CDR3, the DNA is TGTGCCAGCAGCTACGGGACAGTTGCAACTAATGAAAAACTGTTTTTT. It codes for CASSYGTVATNEKLFF. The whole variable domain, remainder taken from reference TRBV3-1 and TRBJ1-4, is DTAVSQTPKYLVTQMGNDKSIKCEQNLGHDTMYWYKQDSKKFLKIMFSYNNKELIINETVPNRFSPKSPDKAHLNLHINSLELGDSAVYFCASSYGTVATNEKLFFGSGTQLSVL.

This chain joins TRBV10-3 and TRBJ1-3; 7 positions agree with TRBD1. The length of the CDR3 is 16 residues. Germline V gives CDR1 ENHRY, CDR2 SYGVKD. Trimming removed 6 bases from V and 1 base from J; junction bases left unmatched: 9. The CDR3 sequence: CAISITETGSGNTIYF. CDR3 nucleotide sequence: TGTGCCATCAGCATTACAGAGACAGGGTCTGGAAACACCATATATTTT.

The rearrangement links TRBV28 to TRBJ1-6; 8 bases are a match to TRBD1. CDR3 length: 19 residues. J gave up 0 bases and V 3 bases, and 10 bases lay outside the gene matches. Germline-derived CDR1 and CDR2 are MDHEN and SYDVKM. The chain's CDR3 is CASSFIRGQTSSYNSPLHF. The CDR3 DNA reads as TGTGCCAGCAGTTTTATCAGGGGGCAAACCAGCTCCTATAATTCACCCCTCCACTTT. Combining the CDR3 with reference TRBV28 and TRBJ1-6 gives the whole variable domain DVKVTQSSRYLVKRTGEKVFLECVQDMDHENMFWYRQDPGLGLRLIYFSYDVKMKEKGDIPEGYSVSREKKERFSLILESASTNQTSMYLCASSFIRGQTSSYNSPLHFGNGTRLTVT.

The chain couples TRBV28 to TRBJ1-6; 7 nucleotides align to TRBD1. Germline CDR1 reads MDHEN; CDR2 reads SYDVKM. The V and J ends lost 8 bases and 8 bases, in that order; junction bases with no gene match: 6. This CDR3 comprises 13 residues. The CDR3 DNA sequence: TGTGCCAGCCTGACAGGGTTTGATTCACCCCTCCACTTT. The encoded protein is CASLTGFDSPLHF.

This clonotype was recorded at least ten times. The CDR3 loop reads CASSLVGSSLYGYTF. CDR3 sequence (DNA): TGTGCCAGCAGCTTAGTCGGGTCCTCTCTCTATGGCTACACCTTC. The chain has TRBV7-8 and TRBJ1-2; D uncertain. The V gene's germline CDR1 is SGHVS and CDR2 FQNEAQ. The length of the CDR3 is 15 residues. V lost 1 base and J lost 4, with 13 bases in between.

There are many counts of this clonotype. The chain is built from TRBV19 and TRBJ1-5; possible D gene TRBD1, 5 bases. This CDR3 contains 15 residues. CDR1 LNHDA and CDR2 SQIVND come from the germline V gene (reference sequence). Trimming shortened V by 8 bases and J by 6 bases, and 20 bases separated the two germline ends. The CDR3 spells CASRDAGLPIQPQHF. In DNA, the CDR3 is TGTGCCAGTCGGGACGCCGGTTTACCGATTCAGCCCCAGCATTTT.

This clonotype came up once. The CDR3 region has the DNA TGTGCCAGTAGTATAGGGGAACTGAATGAAAAACTGTTTTTT. This codes for CASSIGELNEKLFF. J is TRBJ1-4 and V is TRBV19; D gene uncertain. V lost 1 base, J lost 5 bases, and 8 bases lay in between. This CDR3 is built from 14 residues. CDR1 is LNHDA, CDR2 SQIVND, per germline (reference sequence).

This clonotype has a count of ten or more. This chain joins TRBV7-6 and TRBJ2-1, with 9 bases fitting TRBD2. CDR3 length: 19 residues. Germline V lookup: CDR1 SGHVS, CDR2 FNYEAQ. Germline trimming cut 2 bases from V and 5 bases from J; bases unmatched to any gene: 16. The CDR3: CASSLYLAGGPSFNNEQFF. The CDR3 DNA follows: TGTGCCAGCAGCTTATATTTGGCGGGAGGGCCGTCCTTTAACAATGAGCAGTTCTTC.

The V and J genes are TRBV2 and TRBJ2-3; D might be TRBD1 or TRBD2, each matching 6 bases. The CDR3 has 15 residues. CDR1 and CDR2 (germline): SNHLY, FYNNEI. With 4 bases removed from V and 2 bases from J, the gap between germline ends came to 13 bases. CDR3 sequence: CASSAGAGVTDTQYF. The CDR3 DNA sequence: TGTGCCAGCAGTGCGGGGGCAGGGGTCACAGATACGCAGTATTTT.

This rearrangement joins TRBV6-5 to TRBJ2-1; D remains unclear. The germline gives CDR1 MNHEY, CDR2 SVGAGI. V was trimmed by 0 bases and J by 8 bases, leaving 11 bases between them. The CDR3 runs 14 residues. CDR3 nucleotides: TGTGCCAGCAGTTACTCGAAGGCCCGCGATGAGCAGTTCTTC. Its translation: CASSYSKARDEQFF.

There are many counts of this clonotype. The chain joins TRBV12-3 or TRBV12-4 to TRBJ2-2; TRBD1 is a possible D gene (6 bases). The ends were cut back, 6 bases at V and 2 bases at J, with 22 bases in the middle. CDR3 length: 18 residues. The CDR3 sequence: CASRHTVGTITNTGELFF. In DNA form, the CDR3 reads TGTGCCAGCAGGCACACCGTGGGGACAATAACTAACACCGGGGAGCTGTTTTTT.

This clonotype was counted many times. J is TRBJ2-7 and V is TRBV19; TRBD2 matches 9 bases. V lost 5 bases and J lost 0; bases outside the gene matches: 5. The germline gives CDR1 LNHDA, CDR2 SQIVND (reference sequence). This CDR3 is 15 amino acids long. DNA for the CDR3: TGTGCCAGTAGTCATCAGCGGGAGGTCTCCTACGAGCAGTACTTC. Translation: CASSHQREVSYEQYF.

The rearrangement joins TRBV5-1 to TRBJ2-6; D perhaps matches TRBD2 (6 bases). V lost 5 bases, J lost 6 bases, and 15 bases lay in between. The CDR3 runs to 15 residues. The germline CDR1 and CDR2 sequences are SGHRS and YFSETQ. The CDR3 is CASRSTRVEANVLTF. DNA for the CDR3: TGCGCCAGCAGGTCGACTAGGGTTGAGGCCAACGTCCTGACTTTC.

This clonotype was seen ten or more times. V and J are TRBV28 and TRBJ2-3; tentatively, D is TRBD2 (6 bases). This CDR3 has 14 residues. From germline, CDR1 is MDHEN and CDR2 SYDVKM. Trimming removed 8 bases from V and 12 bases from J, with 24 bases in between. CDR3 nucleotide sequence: TGTGCCAGCTCATCCCGGGGGATTGCTCTCTCTCAGTATTTT. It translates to CASSSRGIALSQYF.

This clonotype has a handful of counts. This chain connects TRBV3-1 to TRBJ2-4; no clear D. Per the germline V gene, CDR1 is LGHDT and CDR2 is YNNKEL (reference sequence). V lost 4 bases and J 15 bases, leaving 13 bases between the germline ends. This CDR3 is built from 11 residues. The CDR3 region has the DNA TGTGCCAGCAGCCTCTTACCATTGCCGTACTTC. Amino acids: CASSLLPLPYF.